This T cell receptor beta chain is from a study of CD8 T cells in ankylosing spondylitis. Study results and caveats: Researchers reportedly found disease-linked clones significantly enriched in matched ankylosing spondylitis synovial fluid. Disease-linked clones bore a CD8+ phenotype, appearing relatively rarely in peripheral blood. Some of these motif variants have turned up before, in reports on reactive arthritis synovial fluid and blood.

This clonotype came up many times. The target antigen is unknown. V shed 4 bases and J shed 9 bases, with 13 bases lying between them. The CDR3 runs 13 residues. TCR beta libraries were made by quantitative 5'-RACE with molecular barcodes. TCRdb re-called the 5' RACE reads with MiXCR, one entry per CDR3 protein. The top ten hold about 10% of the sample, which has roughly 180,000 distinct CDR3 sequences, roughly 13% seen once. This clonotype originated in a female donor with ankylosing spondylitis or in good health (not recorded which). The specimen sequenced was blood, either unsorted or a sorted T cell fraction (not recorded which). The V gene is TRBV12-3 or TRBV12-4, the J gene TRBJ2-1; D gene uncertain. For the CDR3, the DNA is TGTGCCAGCAGTTCCCCTTTGATCGGTGAGCAGTTCTTC. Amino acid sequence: CASSSPLIGEQFF.